The entry that follows covers one T cell receptor beta chain sequence. Antigen: not known. CD4+ naive, central memory, regulatory and stem cell-like memory cells were sorted via CD45RO/CCR7/CD25/CD127/CD95/CD27. This CDR3 has 15 amino acids. V was shortened by 4 bases and J by 2 bases, with 12 bases between the two germline ends. CDR1 MGHRA and CDR2 YSYEKL come from the germline V gene. Sequenced material consisted of expressed TCRB transcripts (all of the isolated RNA was reverse transcribed). Each sample of naive, central memory or regulatory T cells had, on average, about 3.57 million reads. Here immunoSEQ multiplex PCR was the method, and the copy in TCRdb shows in-frame clones only, minus some. The data show 810,000 or so clones, 15% to 20% seen once. The data originate from a study of beta chain features in type 1 diabetes. General observations from the study: Among patients, naive, central memory and Treg TCRB repertoires appeared more similar than among healthy donors.

This TCR derives from a woman under 30 in good health. Specimen: naive CD4+ T cells from blood. This chain links TRBV4-1 with TRBJ2-1; perhaps TRBD1 as D (6 bases). The CDR3: CASSLADSAYNEQFF. The CDR3 bases are TGCGCCAGCAGCCTCGCGGACAGCGCCTACAATGAGCAGTTCTTC.